These 14 T cell receptor beta chains came from one sample sequenced in a study of cytomegalovirus exposure and HLA in healthy donors. PCR primers comprised 60 Vbeta and 13 Jbeta primers. The repertoire was sequenced with immunoSEQ multiplex PCR; TCRdb's copy has only in-frame clones and lacks some. The table lists roughly 120,000 clones, roughly 77% of them singletons, with around 2% in the top ten. Sequencing was performed on PBMCs. These receptors all come from a middle-aged man in good health and CMV-seronegative.

Regarding this clone: One junction end disagrees with the germline gene, perhaps due to a read error. The V gene is TRBV19, the J gene TRBJ1-1; D may be TRBD1 (5 bases). The CDR3 spans 16 residues. Germline CDR1 LNHDA, CDR2 SQIVND (reference sequence). CDR3 bases: TGTGCCAGTAGTATGACCACGGGCGTCTGGGGCACTGAAGCCTTCTTT. Its protein product is CASSMTTGVWGTEAFF.

This clone was seen a few times. The rearrangement joins TRBV10-1 to TRBJ1-1, with TRBD1 identical over 8 bases. The CDR3 sequence is 13 residues long. J lost 3 bases, V lost 10 bases, and 7 bases had no gene match. Germline CDR1 and CDR2: WNHNN and SYGVQD (reference sequence). The CDR3 here is CANRQGNYTEAFF. The CDR3 nucleotides are TGCGCCAACCGACAGGGGAACTACACTGAAGCTTTCTTT.

This clone has just a few counts. This CDR3 reads CASSLANYGYTF. CDR3 in DNA: TGTGCCAGCAGTCTCGCGAACTATGGCTACACCTTC. The chain has TRBV25-1 and TRBJ1-2; D is uncertain. This CDR3 region has 12 residues. Germline values: CDR1 MGHDK, CDR2 SYGVNS. V gave up 5 bases and J gave up 2 bases, with 6 bases separating them.

This chain joins TRBV9 and TRBJ2-1; 11 nucleotides agree with TRBD2. Losses at the gene ends were 1 base for V and 6 bases for J; bases not matched to a gene: 12. This CDR3 contains 18 residues. From germline, CDR1 is SGDLS and CDR2 YYNGEE. The CDR3 bases are TGTGCCAGCAGCGTAACCCCCCCCCTAGCGGGAGGCCCCAATGAGCAGTTCTTC. It is translated as CASSVTPPLAGGPNEQFF. Variable domain in full (rest from reference TRBV9 and TRBJ2-1): DSGVTQTPKHLITATGQRVTLRCSPRSGDLSVYWYQQSLDQGLQFLIQYYNGEERAKGNILERFSAQQFPDLHSELNLSSLELGDSALYFCASSVTPPLAGGPNEQFFGPGTRLTVL.

V and J are TRBV7-2 and TRBJ2-2; D is undetermined. V dropped 4 bases and J dropped 5 bases, with 5 bases sitting between them. This CDR3 spans 12 amino acids. Germline lookup yields CDR1 SGHTA and CDR2 FQGNSA. The CDR3 DNA sequence: TGTGCCAGCAGCTCGAGAACCGGGGAGCTGTTTTTT. Its translation: CASSSRTGELFF.

The rearrangement uses TRBV6-5 and TRBJ2-5; perhaps TRBD1 as D (5 bases). V lost 5 bases to trimming and J lost 9 bases, with 16 bases between them. The CDR3 has 13 amino acids. CDR1 and CDR2 (germline): MNHEY, SVGAGI. CDR3 nucleotides: TGTGCCAGCAGTCGCCCCGGTGCCAGGGCCCAGTACTTC. Translation gives CASSRPGARAQYF.

V usage is TRBV10-3 and J usage is TRBJ2-7; 9 bases line up with TRBD1. V was clipped by 6 bases and J by 2 bases; unmatched bases: 8. This CDR3 region has 15 residues. Germline CDR1 and CDR2: ENHRY and SYGVKD. The CDR3 DNA sequence: TGTGCCATCAGAACCACAGGGGGCGGAACCTACGAGCAGTACTTC. The encoded protein is CAIRTTGGGTYEQYF.

The chain joins TRBV5-1 to TRBJ1-2; D is undetermined. In germline, CDR1 is SGHRS, CDR2 YFSETQ. Deletions cut 3 bases from V and 0 bases from J, with 18 bases between. The CDR3 covers 17 residues. The CDR3 DNA reads as TGCGCCAGCAGCTCCACTCCTGACAAATACCCTAACTATGGCTACACCTTC. Its protein product is CASSSTPDKYPNYGYTF.

The chain combines TRBV5-6 with TRBJ2-3, with no clear D. Germline V gene lookup returns CDR1 SGHDT and CDR2 YYEEEE. The CDR3 loop spans 15 amino acids. Trimming removed 5 bases from V and 0 bases from J, with 13 bases in between. DNA of the CDR3: TGTGCCAGCAGGGCCCTTGGGCCTAGCACAGATACGCAGTATTTT. This gives the protein CASRALGPSTDTQYF.

This rearrangement joins TRBV2 to TRBJ1-2; D possibly corresponds to TRBD1 (5 bases). The CDR3 runs to 14 residues. Per germline, CDR1 SNHLY and CDR2 FYNNEI. V was clipped by 8 bases and J by 1 base, with 14 bases between them. The CDR3 loop is CASYGGGYNYGYTF. The CDR3 nucleotides are TGTGCCAGCTACGGGGGGGGGTATAACTATGGCTACACCTTC. Full variable domain (remainder filled in from reference TRBV2 and TRBJ1-2): EPEVTQTPSHQVTQMGQEVILRCVPISNHLYFYWYRQILGQKVEFLVSFYNNEISEKSEIFDDQFSVERPDGSNFTLKIRSTKLEDSAMYFCASYGGGYNYGYTFGSGTRLTVV.

This chain joins TRBV7-3 and TRBJ1-1; D call uncertain. Germline lookup yields CDR1 SGHTA and CDR2 FQGTGA. Trimming left V 4 bases short and J 3 bases short, with 9 bases between. This CDR3 contains 13 residues. The CDR3 loop is CASSSLGDTEAFF. The CDR3 coding sequence is TGTGCCAGCAGCTCCCTCGGGGACACTGAAGCTTTCTTT. The full variable domain, with the rest looked up from reference TRBV7-3 and TRBJ1-1, is GAGVSQTPSNKVTEKGKYVELRCDPISGHTALYWYRQSLGQGPEFLIYFQGTGAADDSGLPNDRFFAVRPEGSVSTLKIQRTERGDSAVYLCASSSLGDTEAFFGQGTRLTVV.

The CDR3 DNA sequence: TGTGCCACCTCTAGCGGGAGCACAGATACGCAGTATTTT. Its protein is CATSSGSTDTQYF. The chain is built from TRBV27 and TRBJ2-3; 8 nucleotides line up with TRBD2. V was pared by 10 bases and J by 0 bases, with 3 bases of the junction left unmatched. CDR3 length: 13 amino acids. Per germline, CDR1 MNHEY and CDR2 SMNVEV (reference sequence).

This sequence joins TRBV10-3 and TRBJ1-2; D ambiguous. This CDR3 is built from 13 residues. The V end was cut by 4 bases, the J end by 6 bases, with 12 bases between. The germline CDR1 and CDR2 sequences are ENHRY and SYGVKD. CDR3 amino acids: CAISAWENHGYTF. DNA for the CDR3: TGTGCCATCAGTGCTTGGGAGAACCATGGCTACACCTTC.

The V call is TRBV11-2, the J call TRBJ1-1; D is unclear. Germline V gene data show CDR1 as SGHAT and CDR2 as FQNNGV. Trimming removed 2 bases from V and 2 bases from J, with 6 bases in between. This CDR3 has 13 residues. CDR3 sequence (DNA): TGTGCCAGCAGCTTACTCTTTAACACTGAAGCTTTCTTT. Amino acids: CASSLLFNTEAFF.